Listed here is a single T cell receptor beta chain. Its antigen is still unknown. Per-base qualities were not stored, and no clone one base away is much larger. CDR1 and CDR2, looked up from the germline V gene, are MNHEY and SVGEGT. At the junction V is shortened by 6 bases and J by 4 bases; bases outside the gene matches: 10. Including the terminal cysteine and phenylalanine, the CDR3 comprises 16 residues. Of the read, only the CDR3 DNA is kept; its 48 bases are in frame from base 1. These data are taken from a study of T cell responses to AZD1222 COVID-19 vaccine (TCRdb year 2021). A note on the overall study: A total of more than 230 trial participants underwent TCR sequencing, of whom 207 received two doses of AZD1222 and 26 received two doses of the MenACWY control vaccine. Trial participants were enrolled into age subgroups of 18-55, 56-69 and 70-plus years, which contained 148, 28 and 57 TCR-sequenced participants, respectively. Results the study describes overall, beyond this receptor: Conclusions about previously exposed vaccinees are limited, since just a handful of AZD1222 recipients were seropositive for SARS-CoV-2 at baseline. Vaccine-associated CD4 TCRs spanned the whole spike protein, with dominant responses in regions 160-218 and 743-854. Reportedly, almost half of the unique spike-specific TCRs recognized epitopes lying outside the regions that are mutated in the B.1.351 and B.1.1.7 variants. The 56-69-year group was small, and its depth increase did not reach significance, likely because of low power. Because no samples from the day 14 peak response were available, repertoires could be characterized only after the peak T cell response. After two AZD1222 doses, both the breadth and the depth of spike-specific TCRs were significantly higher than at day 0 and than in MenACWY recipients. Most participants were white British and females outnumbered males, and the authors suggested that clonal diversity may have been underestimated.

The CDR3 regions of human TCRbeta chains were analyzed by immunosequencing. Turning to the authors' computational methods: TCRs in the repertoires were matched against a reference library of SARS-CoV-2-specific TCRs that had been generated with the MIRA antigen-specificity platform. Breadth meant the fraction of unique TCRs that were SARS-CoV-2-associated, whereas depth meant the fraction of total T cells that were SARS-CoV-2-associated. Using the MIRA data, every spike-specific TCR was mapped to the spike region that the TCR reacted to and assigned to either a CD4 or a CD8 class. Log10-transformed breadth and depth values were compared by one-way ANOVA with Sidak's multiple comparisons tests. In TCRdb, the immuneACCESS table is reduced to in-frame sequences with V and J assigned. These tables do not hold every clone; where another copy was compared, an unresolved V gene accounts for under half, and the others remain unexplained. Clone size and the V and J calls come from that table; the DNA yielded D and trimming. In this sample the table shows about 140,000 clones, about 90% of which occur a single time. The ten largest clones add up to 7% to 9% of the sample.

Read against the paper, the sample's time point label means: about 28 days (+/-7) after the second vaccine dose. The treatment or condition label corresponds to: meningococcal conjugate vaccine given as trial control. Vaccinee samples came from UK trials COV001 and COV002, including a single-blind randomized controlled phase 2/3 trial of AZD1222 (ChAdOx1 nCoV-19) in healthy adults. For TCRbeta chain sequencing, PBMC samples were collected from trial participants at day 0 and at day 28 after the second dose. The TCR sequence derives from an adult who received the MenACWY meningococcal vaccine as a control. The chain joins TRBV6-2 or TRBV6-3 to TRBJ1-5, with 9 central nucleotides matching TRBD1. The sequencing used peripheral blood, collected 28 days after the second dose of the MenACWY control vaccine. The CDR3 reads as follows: CASSPYGTGMNQPQHF. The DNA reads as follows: TGTGCCAGCAGCCCTTACGGGACAGGGATGAATCAGCCCCAGCATTTT.